This TCR beta chain was profiled in a study of blood T cell repertoires in COVID-19. Study as a whole: The United States, Italy and Spain were the sources of the acute and convalescent COVID-19 samples.

Method: immunoSEQ multiplex PCR; TCRdb's copy keeps in-frame clones and lacks some. The sample lists some 170,000 clones; more than 65% were seen once. Cohort allocation depended upon clinical history that participants reported. CDR1 and CDR2 (germline): SQVTM, ANQGSEA. This CDR3 has 16 amino acids. Trimming took 1 base from V and 5 from J; bases not matched to a gene: 5. The chain has TRBV29-1 and TRBJ2-1; TRBD2 matches at 13 bases. This receptor was identified in a man between 45 and 60 years old who had recovered from COVID-19. The sample taken for sequencing was PBMCs or T cells enriched from blood (not recorded which). The CDR3 region is CSVEATSGGAHNEQFF. CDR3 in DNA: TGCAGCGTTGAAGCCACTAGCGGGGGGGCCCACAATGAGCAGTTCTTC.